This T cell receptor (beta chain) was sequenced during a study of blood T cell repertoires in COVID-19. Study-wide context: There were acute and convalescent COVID-19 samples, and they came from the United States, Italy and Spain. T cells, B-cell-depleted T cells, or PBMCs provided the cDNA or gDNA that served as material.

Losses at the gene ends were 4 bases for V and 2 bases for J; bases not matched to a gene: 3. Germline values: CDR1 SGHTA, CDR2 FQGNSA. This CDR3 comprises 14 residues. In the original workflow: Reference gene primer amplification yielded estimated nucleated cell counts. Sequencing was performed with immunoSEQ multiplex PCR; in TCRdb, only in-frame clones are kept and a portion is missing. Clone size and the V and J calls come from that table; the DNA yielded D and trimming. Of about 75,000 clones in the sample, approximately 88% were seen once. This chain connects TRBV7-2 to TRBJ1-2; 8 nucleotides agree with TRBD1. This clonotype was sampled from a human donor in a cohort sampled during active COVID-19. Sequencing used peripheral blood. The CDR3 sequence is CASSSTGVNYGYTF. For the CDR3, the DNA is TGTGCCAGCAGCTCGACAGGGGTGAACTATGGCTACACCTTC. The variable domain in full, completed from reference TRBV7-2 and TRBJ1-2, reads GAGVSQSPSNKVTEKGKDVELRCDPISGHTALYWYRQSLGQGLEFLIYFQGNSAPDKSGLPSDRFSAERTGGSVSTLTIQRTQQEDSAVYLCASSSTGVNYGYTFGSGTRLTVV.